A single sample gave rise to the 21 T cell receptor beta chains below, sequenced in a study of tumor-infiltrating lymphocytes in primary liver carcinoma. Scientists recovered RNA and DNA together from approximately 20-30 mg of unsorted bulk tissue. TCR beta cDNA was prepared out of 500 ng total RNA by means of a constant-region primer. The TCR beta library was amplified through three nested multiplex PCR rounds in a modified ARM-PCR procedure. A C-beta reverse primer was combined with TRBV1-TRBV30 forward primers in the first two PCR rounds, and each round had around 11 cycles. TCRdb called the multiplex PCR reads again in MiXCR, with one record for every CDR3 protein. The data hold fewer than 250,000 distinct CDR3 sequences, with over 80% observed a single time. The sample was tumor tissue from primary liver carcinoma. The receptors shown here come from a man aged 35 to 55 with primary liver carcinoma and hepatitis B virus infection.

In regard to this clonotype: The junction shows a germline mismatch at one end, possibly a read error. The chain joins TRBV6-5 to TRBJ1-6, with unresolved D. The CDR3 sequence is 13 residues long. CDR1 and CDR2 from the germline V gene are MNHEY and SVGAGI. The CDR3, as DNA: TGTGCCAGCAGCCCTATGCCGAATTCAGCCCTCCACTTT. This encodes CASSPMPNSALHF.

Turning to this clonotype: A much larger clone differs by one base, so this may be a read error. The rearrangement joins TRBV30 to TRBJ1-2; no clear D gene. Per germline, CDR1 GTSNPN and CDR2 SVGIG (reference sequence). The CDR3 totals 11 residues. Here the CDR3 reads CTWSVFSGYTF. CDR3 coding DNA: TGTACCTGGAGTGTATTTAGTGGCTACACCTTC.

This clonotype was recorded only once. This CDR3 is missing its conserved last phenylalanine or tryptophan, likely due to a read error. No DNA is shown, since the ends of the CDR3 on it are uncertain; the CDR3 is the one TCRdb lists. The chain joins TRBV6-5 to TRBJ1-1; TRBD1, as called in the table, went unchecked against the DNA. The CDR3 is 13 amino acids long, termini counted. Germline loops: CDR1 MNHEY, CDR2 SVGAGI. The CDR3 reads CASIDRGGTKVFI.

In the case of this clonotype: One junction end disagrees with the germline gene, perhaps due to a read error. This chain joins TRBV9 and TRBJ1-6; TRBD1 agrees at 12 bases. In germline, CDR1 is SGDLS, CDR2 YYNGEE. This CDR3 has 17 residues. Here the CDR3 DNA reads TGTGCCAGCAGCGTGACGGGACAGGGGGCCGACAATTCAGCCCTCCACTTT. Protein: CASSVTGQGADNSALHF.

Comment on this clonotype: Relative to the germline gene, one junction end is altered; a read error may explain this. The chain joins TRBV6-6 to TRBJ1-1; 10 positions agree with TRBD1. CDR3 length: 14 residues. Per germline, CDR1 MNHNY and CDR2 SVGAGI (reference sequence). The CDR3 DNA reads TGTGTGAGCAGTGGGACAGGGGTAAGGACTGAAGCTATCTTT. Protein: CVSSGTGVRTEAIF.

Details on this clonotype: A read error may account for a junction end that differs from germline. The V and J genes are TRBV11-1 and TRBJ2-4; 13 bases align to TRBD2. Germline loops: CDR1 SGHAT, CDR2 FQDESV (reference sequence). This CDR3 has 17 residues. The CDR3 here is CTSSFPGTSGIKITQYF. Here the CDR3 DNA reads TGTACCAGCAGCTTTCCCGGGACTAGCGGGATCAAAATCACTCAGTACTTC.

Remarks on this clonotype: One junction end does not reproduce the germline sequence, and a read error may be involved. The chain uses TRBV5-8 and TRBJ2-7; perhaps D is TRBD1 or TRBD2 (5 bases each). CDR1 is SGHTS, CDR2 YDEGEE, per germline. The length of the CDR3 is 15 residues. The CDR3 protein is CASSLHGLGAYEQYF. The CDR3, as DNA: TGTGCTAGCAGCTTACACGGACTGGGGGCCTACGAGCAGTACTTC.

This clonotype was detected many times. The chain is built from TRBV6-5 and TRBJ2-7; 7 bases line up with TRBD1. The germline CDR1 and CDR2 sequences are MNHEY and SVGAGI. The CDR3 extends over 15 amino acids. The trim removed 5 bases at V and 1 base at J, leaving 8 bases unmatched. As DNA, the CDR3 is TGTGCCAGCAGTCCCGCCGGGACAGTATCCTACGAGCAGTACTTC. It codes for CASSPAGTVSYEQYF.

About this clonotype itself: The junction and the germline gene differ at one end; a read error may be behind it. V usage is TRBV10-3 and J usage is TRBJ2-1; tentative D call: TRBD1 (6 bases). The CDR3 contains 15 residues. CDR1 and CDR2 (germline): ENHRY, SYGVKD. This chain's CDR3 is CVINDPGQGGVEQFF. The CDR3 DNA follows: TGTGTCATCAATGACCCGGGACAAGGGGGAGTTGAGCAGTTCTTC.

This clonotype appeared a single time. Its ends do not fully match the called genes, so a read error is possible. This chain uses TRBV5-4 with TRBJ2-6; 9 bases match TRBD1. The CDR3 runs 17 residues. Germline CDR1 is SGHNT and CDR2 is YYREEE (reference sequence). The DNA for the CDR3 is TGTGCCAGCAGCGGGGACAGGGTGGCCGCTGGGGTCAACGTCCTGACTTTC. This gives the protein CASSGDRVAAGVNVLTF.

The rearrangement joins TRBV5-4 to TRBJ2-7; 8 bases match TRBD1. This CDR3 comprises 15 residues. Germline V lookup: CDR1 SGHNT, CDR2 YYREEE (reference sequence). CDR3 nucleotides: TGTATCAGCAGCTCTGGGACAGGCGCGAGGGGCGAGCAGTACTTC. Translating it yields CISSSGTGARGEQYF.

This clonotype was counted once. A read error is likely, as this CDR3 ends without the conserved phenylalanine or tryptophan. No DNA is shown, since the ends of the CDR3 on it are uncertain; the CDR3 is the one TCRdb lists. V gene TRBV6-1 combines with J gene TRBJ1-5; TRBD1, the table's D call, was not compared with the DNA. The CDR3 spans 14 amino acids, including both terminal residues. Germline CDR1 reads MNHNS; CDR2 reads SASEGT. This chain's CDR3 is CASRFGTGNQPQRI.

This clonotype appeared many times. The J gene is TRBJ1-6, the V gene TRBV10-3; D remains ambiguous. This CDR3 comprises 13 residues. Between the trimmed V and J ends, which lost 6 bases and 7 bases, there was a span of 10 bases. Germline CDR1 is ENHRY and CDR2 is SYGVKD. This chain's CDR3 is CAIRDSLNSPLHF. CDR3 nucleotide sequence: TGTGCCATCAGGGACTCCCTAAATTCACCCCTCCACTTT.

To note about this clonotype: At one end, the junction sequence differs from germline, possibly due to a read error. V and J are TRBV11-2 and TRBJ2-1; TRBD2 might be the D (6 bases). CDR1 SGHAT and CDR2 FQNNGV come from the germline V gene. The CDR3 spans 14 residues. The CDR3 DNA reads TGTGCCAGTAGCCCTAGGGCGGGGACCAATGTGCAGTTCTTC. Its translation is CASSPRAGTNVQFF.

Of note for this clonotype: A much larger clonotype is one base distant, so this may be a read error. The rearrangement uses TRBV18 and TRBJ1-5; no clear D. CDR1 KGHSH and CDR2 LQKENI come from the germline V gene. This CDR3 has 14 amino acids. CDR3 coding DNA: TGTGTCAGCTCACCAACGGGGAGGGATCAGCCCCAGCATTTT. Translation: CVSSPTGRDQPQHF.

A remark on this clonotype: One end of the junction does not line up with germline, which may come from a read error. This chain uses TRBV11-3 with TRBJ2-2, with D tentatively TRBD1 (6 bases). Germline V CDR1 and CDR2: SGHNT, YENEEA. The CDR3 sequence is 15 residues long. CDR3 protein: CASSSSLRGDAELFF. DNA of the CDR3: TGTGCCAGCAGCTCGTCCCTCAGGGGCGATGCGGAGTTGTTTTTT.

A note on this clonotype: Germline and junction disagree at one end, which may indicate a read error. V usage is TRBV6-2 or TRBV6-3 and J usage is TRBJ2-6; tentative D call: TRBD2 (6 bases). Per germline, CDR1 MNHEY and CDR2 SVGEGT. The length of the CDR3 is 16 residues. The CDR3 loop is CASNCAGLAGANILTF. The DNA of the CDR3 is TGTGCCAGCAATTGCGCGGGACTCGCTGGGGCCAACATCCTGACTTTC.

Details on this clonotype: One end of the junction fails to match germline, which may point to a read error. The CDR3 DNA is TGTTCCAGCAGACTCCACACTGGGGAGCTGTTTTTT. It is translated as CSSRLHTGELFF. V usage is TRBV5-5 and J usage is TRBJ2-2; D is uncertain. The CDR3 covers 12 residues. Germline CDR1 and CDR2: SGHKS and YYEKEE (reference sequence).

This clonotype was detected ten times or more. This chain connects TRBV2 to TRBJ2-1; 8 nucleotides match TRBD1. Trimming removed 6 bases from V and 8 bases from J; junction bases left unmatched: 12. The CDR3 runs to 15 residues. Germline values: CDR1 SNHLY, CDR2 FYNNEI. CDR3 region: CASRQGTGRADEQFF. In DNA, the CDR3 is TGTGCCAGCAGACAGGGGACAGGCCGCGCGGATGAGCAGTTCTTC. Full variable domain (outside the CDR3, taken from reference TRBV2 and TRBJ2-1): EPEVTQTPSHQVTQMGQEVILRCVPISNHLYFYWYRQILGQKVEFLVSFYNNEISEKSEIFDDQFSVERPDGSNFTLKIRSTKLEDSAMYFCASRQGTGRADEQFFGPGTRLTVL.

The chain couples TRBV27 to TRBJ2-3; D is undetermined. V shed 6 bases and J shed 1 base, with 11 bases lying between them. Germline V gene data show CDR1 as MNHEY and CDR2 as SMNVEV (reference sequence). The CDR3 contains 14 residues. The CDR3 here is CASSPQVRTDTQYF. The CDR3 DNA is TGTGCCAGCAGCCCCCAGGTCCGCACAGATACGCAGTATTTT.

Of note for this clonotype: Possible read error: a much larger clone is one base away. The CDR3 DNA reads as TGTGGCAGCATGATTCTATCCGAGACCCAGTACTTC. Translated, it gives CGSMILSETQYF. This chain connects TRBV2 to TRBJ2-5; D call uncertain. Per germline, CDR1 SNHLY and CDR2 FYNNEI. The CDR3 has 12 residues. The whole variable domain, remainder taken from reference TRBV2 and TRBJ2-5, is EPEVTQTPSHQVTQMGQEVILRCVPISNHLYFYWYRQILGQKVEFLVSFYNNEISEKSEIFDDQFSVERPDGSNFTLKIRSTKLEDSAMYFCGSMILSETQYFGPGTRLLVL.